This T cell receptor (beta chain) originates from a study of T cells in Graves' hyperthyroidism and ophthalmopathy. Study findings and constraints: Peripheral blood also featured most of the thyroid clonotypes expanded above 0.001.

A note on this clonotype: Its antigen is as yet unknown.

The TCR beta CDR3 regions underwent amplification using RNA transcripts as the source. Primed by the HTBI set, a first-round RT-PCR was run on the TCR CDR3. Each CDR3 protein gets one entry after TCRdb re-called the multiplex PCR reads with MiXCR. The repertoire holds 700,000 to 950,000 distinct CDR3 sequences, around a third seen once, with around 31% in the top ten. The sequence was obtained from a woman aged 40 to 55 with Graves' hyperthyroidism. Material: blood.

The CDR3 sequence is CASSGRGAGTINYGYTF. CDR3 DNA sequence: TGTGCCAGTAGTGGCCGTGGGGCAGGCACCATAAACTATGGCTACACCTTC. This sequence joins TRBV19 and TRBJ1-2, with D possibly matching TRBD1 (5 bases). The CDR3 is made up of 17 amino acids. Germline assignment: CDR1 LNHDA and CDR2 SQIVND (reference sequence). V was trimmed by 5 bases and J by 2 bases, leaving 21 bases between them.